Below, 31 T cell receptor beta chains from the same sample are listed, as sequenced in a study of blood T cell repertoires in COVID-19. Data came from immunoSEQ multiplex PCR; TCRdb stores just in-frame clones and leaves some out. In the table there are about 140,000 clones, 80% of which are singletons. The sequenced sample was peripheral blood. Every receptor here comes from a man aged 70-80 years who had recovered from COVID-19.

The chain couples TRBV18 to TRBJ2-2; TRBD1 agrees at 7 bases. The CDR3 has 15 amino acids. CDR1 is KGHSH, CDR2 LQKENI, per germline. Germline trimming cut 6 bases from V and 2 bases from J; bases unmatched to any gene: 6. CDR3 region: CASSLGQENTGELFF. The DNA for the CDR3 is TGTGCCAGCTCGCTAGGACAGGAAAACACCGGGGAGCTGTTTTTT.

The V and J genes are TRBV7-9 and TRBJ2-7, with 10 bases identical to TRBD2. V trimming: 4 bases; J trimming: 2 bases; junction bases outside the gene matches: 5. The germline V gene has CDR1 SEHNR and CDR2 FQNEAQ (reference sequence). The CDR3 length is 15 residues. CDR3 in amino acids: CASSSSLAGPYEQYF. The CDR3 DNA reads TGTGCCAGCAGCTCATCACTAGCGGGGCCCTACGAGCAGTACTTC.

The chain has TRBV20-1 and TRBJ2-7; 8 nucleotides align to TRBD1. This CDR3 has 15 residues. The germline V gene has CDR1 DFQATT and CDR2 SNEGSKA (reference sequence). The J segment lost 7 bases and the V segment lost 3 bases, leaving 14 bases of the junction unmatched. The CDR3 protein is CSASTWTGISREQYF. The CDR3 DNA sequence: TGCAGTGCTAGTACCTGGACAGGGATCTCTCGGGAGCAGTACTTC.

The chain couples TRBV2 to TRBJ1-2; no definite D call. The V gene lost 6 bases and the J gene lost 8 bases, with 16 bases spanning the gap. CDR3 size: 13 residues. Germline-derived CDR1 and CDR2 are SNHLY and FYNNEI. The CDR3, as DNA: TGTGCCAGCAGCGGCATGGATCGGGGAGGCTACACCTTC. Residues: CASSGMDRGGYTF.

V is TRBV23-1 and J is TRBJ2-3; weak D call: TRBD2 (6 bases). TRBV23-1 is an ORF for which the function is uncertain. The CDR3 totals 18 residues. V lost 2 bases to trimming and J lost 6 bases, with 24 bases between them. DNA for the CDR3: TGCGCCAGCAGTCAACTGGGGGTGCCGGGACTTGGATTGGATACGCAGTATTTT. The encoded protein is CASSQLGVPGLGLDTQYF.

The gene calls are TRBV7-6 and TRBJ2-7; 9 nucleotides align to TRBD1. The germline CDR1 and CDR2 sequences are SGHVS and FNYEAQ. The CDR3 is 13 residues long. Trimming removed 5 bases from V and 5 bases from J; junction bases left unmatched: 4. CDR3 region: CASSRDREDEQYF. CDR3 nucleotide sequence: TGTGCCAGCAGCAGGGACAGGGAGGACGAGCAGTACTTC.

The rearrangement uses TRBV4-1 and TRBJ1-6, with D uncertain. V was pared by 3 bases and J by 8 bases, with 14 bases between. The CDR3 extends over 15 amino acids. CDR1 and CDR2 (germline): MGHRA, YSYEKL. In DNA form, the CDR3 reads TGCGCCAGCAGCCACTTACAGCTACAACATTCACCCCTCCACTTT. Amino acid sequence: CASSHLQLQHSPLHF.

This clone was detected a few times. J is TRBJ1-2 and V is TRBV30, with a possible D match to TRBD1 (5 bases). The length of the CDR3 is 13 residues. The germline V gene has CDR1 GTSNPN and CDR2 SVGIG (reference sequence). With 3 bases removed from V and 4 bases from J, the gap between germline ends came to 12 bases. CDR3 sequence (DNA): TGTGCCTGGAGACAGGACCTTCTCTATGGCTACACCTTC. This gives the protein CAWRQDLLYGYTF.

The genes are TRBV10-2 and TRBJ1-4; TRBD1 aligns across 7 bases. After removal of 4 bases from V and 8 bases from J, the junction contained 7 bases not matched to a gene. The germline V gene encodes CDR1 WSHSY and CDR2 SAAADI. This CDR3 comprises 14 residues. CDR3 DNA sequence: TGCGCCAGCAGTGCCCTGACAGGGAACGAAAAACTGTTTTTT. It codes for CASSALTGNEKLFF.

The DNA of the CDR3 is TGTGCCAGCAGTGGGGACGGGACTAGCGGTACGAGACGCCACGAGCAGTACTTC. Translation gives CASSGDGTSGTRRHEQYF. The rearrangement joins TRBV6-2 or TRBV6-3 to TRBJ2-7, with TRBD2 matching 11 bases. There are 18 residues in the CDR3. In germline, CDR1 is MNHEY, CDR2 SVGEGT. J gave up 5 bases and V 5 bases, and 17 bases lay outside the gene matches.

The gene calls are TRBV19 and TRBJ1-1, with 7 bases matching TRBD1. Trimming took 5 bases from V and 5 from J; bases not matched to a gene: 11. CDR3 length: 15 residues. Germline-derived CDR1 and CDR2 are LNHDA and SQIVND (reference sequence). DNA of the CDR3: TGTGCCAGTAGTGCCAGACAGGGCCAGGGGACTGAAGCTTTCTTT. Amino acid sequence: CASSARQGQGTEAFF.

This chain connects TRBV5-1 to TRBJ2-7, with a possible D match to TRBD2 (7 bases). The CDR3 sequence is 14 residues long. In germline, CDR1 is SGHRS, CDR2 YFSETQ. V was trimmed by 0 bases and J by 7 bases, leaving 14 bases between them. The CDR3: CASSLAVGGAEQYF. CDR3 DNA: TGCGCCAGCAGCTTGGCCGTTGGGGGGGCGGAGCAGTACTTC.

The CDR3: CATSDYRGTEQFF. The CDR3 DNA follows: TGTGCCACCAGTGACTACAGGGGTACTGAGCAGTTCTTC. This rearrangement joins TRBV24-1 to TRBJ2-1, with 7 nucleotides matching TRBD1. The V and J ends lost 4 bases and 9 bases, in that order; junction bases with no gene match: 5. The CDR3 contains 13 residues. The germline V gene encodes CDR1 KGHDR and CDR2 SFDVKD.

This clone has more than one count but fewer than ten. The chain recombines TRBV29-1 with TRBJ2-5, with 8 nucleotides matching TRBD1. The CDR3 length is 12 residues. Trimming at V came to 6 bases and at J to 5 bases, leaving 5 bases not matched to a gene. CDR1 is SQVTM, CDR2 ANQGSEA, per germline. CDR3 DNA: TGCAGCGTCGACAGGGGCAGGGAGACCCAGTACTTC. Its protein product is CSVDRGRETQYF.

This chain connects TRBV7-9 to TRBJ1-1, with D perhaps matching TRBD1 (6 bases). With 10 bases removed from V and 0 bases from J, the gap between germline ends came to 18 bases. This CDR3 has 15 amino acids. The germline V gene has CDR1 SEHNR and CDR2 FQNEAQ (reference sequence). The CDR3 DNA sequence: TGTGCCACCGGACAGCAAAATGTTGTGAACACTGAAGCTTTCTTT. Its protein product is CATGQQNVVNTEAFF.

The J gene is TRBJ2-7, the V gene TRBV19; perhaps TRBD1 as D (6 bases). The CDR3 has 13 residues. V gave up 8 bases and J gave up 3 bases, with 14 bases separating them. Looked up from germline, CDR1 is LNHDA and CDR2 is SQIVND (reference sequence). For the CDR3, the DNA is TGTGCCAGTCAGGGACACGCCGACTACGAGCAGTACTTC. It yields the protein CASQGHADYEQYF.

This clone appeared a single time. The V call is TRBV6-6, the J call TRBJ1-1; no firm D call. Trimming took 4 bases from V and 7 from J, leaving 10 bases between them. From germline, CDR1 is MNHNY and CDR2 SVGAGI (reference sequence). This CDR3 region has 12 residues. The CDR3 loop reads CASSLTSDEAFF. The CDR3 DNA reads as TGTGCCAGCAGTTTAACAAGCGATGAAGCTTTCTTT.

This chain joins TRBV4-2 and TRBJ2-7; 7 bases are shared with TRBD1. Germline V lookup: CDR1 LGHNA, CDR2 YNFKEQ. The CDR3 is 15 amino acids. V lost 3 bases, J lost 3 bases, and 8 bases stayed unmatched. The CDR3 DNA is TGTGCCAGCAGCCAGCGTCGGGACAGCAACTACGAGCAGTACTTC. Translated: CASSQRRDSNYEQYF.

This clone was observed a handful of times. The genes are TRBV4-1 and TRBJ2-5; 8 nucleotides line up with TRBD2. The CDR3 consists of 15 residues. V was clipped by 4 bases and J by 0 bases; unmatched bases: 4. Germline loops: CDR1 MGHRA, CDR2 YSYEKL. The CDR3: CASSPYGRDQETQYF. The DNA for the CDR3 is TGCGCCAGCAGCCCCTACGGGAGGGACCAAGAGACCCAGTACTTC.

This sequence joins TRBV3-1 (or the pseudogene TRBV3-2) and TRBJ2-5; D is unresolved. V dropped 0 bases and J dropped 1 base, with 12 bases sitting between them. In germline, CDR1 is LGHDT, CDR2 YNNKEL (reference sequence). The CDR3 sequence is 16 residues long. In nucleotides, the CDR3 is TGTGCCAGCAGCCAAGACTTCTGGCAGGCCCAAGAGACCCAGTACTTC. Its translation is CASSQDFWQAQETQYF.

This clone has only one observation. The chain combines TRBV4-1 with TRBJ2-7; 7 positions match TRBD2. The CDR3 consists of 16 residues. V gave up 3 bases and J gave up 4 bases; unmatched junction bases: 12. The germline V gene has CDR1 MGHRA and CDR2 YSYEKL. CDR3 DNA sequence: TGCGCCAGCAGCCACGGGGTTGGGGGGAGGGATTACGAGCAGTACTTC. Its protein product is CASSHGVGGRDYEQYF.

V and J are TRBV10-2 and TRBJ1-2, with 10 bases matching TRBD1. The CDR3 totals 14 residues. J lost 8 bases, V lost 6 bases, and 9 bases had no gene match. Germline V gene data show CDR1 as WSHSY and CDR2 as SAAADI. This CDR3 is CASRVTGGAGGYTF. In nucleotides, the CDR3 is TGCGCCAGCAGGGTGACAGGGGGCGCGGGGGGCTACACCTTC.

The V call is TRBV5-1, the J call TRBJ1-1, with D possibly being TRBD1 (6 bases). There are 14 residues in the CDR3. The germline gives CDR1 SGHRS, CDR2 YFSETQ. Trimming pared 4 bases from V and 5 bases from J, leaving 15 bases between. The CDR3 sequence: CASSTSGAGTEAFF. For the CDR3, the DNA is TGCGCCAGCAGCACCTCAGGGGCCGGAACTGAAGCTTTCTTT.

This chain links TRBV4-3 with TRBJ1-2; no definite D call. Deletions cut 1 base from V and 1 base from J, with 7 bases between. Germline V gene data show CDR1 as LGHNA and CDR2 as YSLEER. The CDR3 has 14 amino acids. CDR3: CASSQVNSNYGYTF. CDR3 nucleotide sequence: TGCGCCAGCAGCCAAGTAAATAGTAACTATGGCTACACCTTC.

The DNA for the CDR3 is TGCGCCAGCAGCATAACCGGGACTACCTACGAGCAGTACTTC. It specifies CASSITGTTYEQYF. V and J are TRBV5-1 and TRBJ2-7, with 7 bases identical to TRBD2. V gave up 4 bases and J gave up 2 bases; unmatched junction bases: 6. Germline V gene data show CDR1 as SGHRS and CDR2 as YFSETQ. The CDR3 is 14 amino acids.

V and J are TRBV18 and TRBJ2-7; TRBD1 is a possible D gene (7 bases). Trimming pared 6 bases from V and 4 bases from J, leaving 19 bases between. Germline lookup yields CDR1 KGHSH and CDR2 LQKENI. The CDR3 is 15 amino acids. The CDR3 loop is CASSPLGGTEYEQYF. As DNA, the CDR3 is TGTGCCAGCTCTCCCCTAGGCGGGACAGAATACGAGCAGTACTTC.

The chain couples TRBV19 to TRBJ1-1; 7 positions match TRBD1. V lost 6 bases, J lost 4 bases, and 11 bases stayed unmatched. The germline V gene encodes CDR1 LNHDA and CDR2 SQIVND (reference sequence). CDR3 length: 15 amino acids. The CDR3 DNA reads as TGTGCCAGTAGCGGGACAGAGAAGTGGTTCACTGAAGCTTTCTTT. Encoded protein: CASSGTEKWFTEAFF.

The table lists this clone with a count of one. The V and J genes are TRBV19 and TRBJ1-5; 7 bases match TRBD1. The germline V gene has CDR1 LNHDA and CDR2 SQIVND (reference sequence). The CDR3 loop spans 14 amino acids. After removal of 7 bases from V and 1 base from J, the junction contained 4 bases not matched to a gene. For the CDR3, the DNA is TGTGCCAGTACCGAGGGACAGAGCAATCAGCCCCAGCATTTT. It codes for CASTEGQSNQPQHF. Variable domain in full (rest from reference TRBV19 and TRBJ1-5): DGGITQSPKYLFRKEGQNVTLSCEQNLNHDAMYWYRQDPGQGLRLIYYSQIVNDFQKGDIAEGYSVSREKKESFPLTVTSAQKNPTAFYLCASTEGQSNQPQHFGDGTRLSIL.

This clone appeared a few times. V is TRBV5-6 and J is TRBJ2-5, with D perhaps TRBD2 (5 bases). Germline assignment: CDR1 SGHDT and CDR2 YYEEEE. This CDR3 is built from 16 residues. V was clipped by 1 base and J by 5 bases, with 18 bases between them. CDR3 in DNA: TGTGCCAGCAGCTTGTACGCCGGGGTTGGGGAGGAGACCCAGTACTTC. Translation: CASSLYAGVGEETQYF.

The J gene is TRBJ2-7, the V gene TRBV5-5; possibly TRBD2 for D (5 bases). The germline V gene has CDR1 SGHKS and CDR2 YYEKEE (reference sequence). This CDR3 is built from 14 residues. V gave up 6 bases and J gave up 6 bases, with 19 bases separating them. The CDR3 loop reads CASTPGYRLGEQYF. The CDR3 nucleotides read TGTGCCAGCACCCCGGGGTACCGGCTCGGCGAGCAGTACTTC.

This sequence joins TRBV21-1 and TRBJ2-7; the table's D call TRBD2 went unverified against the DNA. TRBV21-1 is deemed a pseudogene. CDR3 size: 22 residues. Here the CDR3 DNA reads TGTGCCAGCAGCAAACGGGACAGGCATGCCCACGGGACTAGCGGGAGACTCCACGAGCAGTACTTC. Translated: CASSKRDRHAHGTSGRLHEQYF.